Presented here are 29 T cell receptor beta chains from one specimen sequenced in a study of radiation and T cells in renal cell carcinoma (dated by TCRdb to about 2020). Receptors were amplified or captured by the immunoSEQ multiplex PCR assay. TCRdb holds this immuneACCESS table with in-frame rearrangements only. Some clones are missing; in checked studies, unresolved V genes explain under half, and the rest has no known cause. This sample gives over 10,000 clones in total; less than 75% of them show up just once. 15% to 20% of the sample lies in the top ten. Read against the paper, the sample's time point label means: tumor resected at nephrectomy. The sample's treatment or condition label, decoded: treatment-naive control, cytoreductive nephrectomy. This specimen was tumor tissue, taken from a patient whose treatment was nephrectomy without radiotherapy. These receptors were collected from a woman aged 80 or older with renal cell carcinoma.

This chain connects TRBV4-3 to TRBJ1-5; no firm D call. V was cut by 0 bases and J by 7 bases, with 13 bases left in between. The CDR3 covers 15 residues. The germline V gene has CDR1 LGHNA and CDR2 YSLEER. The CDR3 nucleotides read TGCGCCAGCAGCCAAGAACCGGGGAGCGGCCAGCCCCAGCATTTT. It encodes CASSQEPGSGQPQHF.

Sample share makes this clone medium-sized. The J gene is TRBJ2-1, the V gene TRBV7-8; D may be TRBD2 (6 bases). The CDR3 has 14 amino acids. Trimming shortened V by 1 base and J by 8 bases, and 12 bases separated the two germline ends. Germline loops: CDR1 SGHVS, CDR2 FQNEAQ. The CDR3 DNA sequence: TGTGCCAGCAGCTTAGGTTACGGGAGCGATGAGCAGTTCTTC. Its translation: CASSLGYGSDEQFF. Looking up the rest from reference TRBV7-8 and TRBJ2-1 gives the full variable domain: GAGVSQSPRYKVAKRGQDVALRCDPISGHVSLFWYQQALGQGPEFLTYFQNEAQLDKSGLPSDRFFAERPEGSVSTLKIQRTQQEDSAVYLCASSLGYGSDEQFFGPGTRLTVL.

In this sample, this clone turned up a few times. The gene calls are TRBV7-7 and TRBJ2-1; 15 bases fit TRBD2. Germline-derived CDR1 and CDR2 are SSHAT and FNYEAQ (reference sequence). V was clipped by 5 bases and J by 1 base; unmatched bases: 6. The CDR3 loop spans 18 amino acids. CDR3 protein: CASSPGLAGGPSYNEQFF. The CDR3 coding sequence is TGTGCCAGCAGCCCCGGACTAGCGGGGGGGCCGTCCTACAATGAGCAGTTCTTC.

This clone came up once. V is TRBV5-1 and J is TRBJ2-5; 7 positions match TRBD1. The CDR3 length is 16 residues. Germline loops: CDR1 SGHRS, CDR2 YFSETQ. V lost 4 bases and J lost 0; bases outside the gene matches: 9. The CDR3 DNA reads TGCGCCAGCAGCCCGACAGGGTCGCACGACCAAGAGACCCAGTACTTC. It specifies CASSPTGSHDQETQYF.

The V call is TRBV10-2, the J call TRBJ1-2; possible D gene TRBD1, 5 bases. CDR1 and CDR2 from the germline V gene are WSHSY and SAAADI. CDR3 size: 13 residues. Trimming left V 6 bases short and J 4 bases short, with 12 bases between. The CDR3 coding sequence is TGCGCCAGCAGCGCCGGGACCTTCTATGGCTACACCTTC. Protein product: CASSAGTFYGYTF.

The genes are TRBV4-1 and TRBJ2-5; D is ambiguous. CDR1 MGHRA and CDR2 YSYEKL come from the germline V gene. Trimming took off 0 bases at V and 5 bases at J, with 4 bases between the two ends. CDR3 length: 12 residues. This CDR3 is CASSQDRETQYF. The DNA for the CDR3 is TGCGCCAGCAGCCAAGATCGGGAGACCCAGTACTTC.

Only a few counts were recorded for this clone. This chain links TRBV7-9 with TRBJ1-2; a possible D gene is TRBD1 (5 bases). Trimming removed 1 base from V and 3 bases from J, with 18 bases in between. Germline CDR1 SEHNR, CDR2 FQNEAQ (reference sequence). The CDR3 length is 17 residues. The CDR3 sequence: CASSLVGAPVLDYGYTF. DNA of the CDR3: TGTGCCAGCAGCTTAGTTGGGGCTCCAGTACTTGACTATGGCTACACCTTC.

V gene TRBV5-1 combines with J gene TRBJ2-2; TRBD1 aligns across 10 bases. Germline loops: CDR1 SGHRS, CDR2 YFSETQ. Trimming cost V 8 bases and J 5 bases; bases outside gene matches: 9. The CDR3 covers 15 residues. CDR3 sequence (DNA): TGCGCCAGTACCCGACAGGGGGCTGAAACCGGGGAGCTGTTTTTT. Protein: CASTRQGAETGELFF.

The chain links TRBV4-1 to TRBJ2-5, with TRBD1 as a possible D gene (8 bases). The CDR3 sequence is 15 residues long. The V and J ends lost 2 bases and 6 bases respectively, with 16 bases between them. The V gene's germline CDR1 is MGHRA and CDR2 YSYEKL. The CDR3 sequence is CASSQPGQGGKTQYF. The CDR3, as DNA: TGCGCCAGCAGCCAACCCGGACAGGGAGGGAAGACCCAGTACTTC.

This chain joins TRBV2 and TRBJ2-7; TRBD1 aligns across 7 bases. V lost 6 bases to trimming and J lost 6 bases; unmatched junction nucleotides: 14. The CDR3 covers 15 residues. Looked up from germline, CDR1 is SNHLY and CDR2 is FYNNEI. The DNA of the CDR3 is TGTGCCAGCAGAGAAATACCGACAGGGTGGGGCGAGCAGTACTTC. Protein: CASREIPTGWGEQYF.

J is TRBJ1-1 and V is TRBV11-3; D is ambiguous. The CDR3 has 14 amino acids. With 5 bases removed from V and 1 base from J, the gap between germline ends came to 11 bases. Germline V gene lookup returns CDR1 SGHNT and CDR2 YENEEA. CDR3 sequence reads: CASSADFKNTEAFF. CDR3 sequence (DNA): TGTGCCAGCAGCGCCGACTTTAAGAACACTGAAGCTTTCTTT.

V and J are TRBV5-3 and TRBJ2-5; 9 bases map to TRBD1. TRBV5-3 is flagged as an ORF with uncertain function. With 4 bases clipped from V and 5 bases from J, the junction kept 9 bases outside the gene matches. The CDR3 runs 15 residues. The CDR3 nucleotides are TGTGCCAGAAGCATACGACAGGGGGGATTTGAGACCCAGTACTTC. Translated, it gives CARSIRQGGFETQYF.

The chain joins TRBV18 to TRBJ1-6, with D unresolved. Trimming pared 6 bases from V and 0 bases from J, leaving 12 bases between. CDR1 is KGHSH, CDR2 LQKENI, per germline. CDR3 size: 16 residues. The CDR3 loop reads CASSARLSSYNSPLHF. CDR3 DNA: TGTGCCAGCTCCGCCCGTCTCAGCTCCTATAATTCACCCCTCCACTTT.

This chain links TRBV6-1 with TRBJ1-4; the D is unclear. Trimming shortened V by 1 base and J by 5 bases, and 11 bases separated the two germline ends. The germline gives CDR1 MNHNS, CDR2 SASEGT. The CDR3 extends over 15 amino acids. Here the CDR3 reads CASSEGVQLNEKLFF. The DNA of the CDR3 is TGTGCCAGCAGTGAAGGCGTCCAGCTGAATGAAAAACTGTTTTTT.

The genes are TRBV5-1 and TRBJ2-7, with D possibly TRBD1 on 6 matching bases. The germline V and J ends were trimmed by 3 bases and 1 base, with 14 bases remaining between them. The CDR3 runs 15 residues. From germline, CDR1 is SGHRS and CDR2 YFSETQ. Written as DNA, the CDR3 is TGCGCCAGCAGCTCGGGCGACAGGCATTCCTACGAGCAGTACTTC. The encoded protein is CASSSGDRHSYEQYF.

The V call is TRBV11-3, the J call TRBJ2-2; 8 bases fit TRBD2. V was clipped by 4 bases and J by 5 bases; unmatched bases: 6. Germline values: CDR1 SGHNT, CDR2 YENEEA. CDR3 length equals 15 residues. CDR3 sequence: CASSYTGGRTGELFF. The CDR3 DNA reads TGTGCCAGCAGCTATACGGGGGGGAGGACCGGGGAGCTGTTTTTT.

V gene TRBV18 combines with J gene TRBJ2-3, with D perhaps matching TRBD1 (6 bases). The CDR3 has 18 amino acids. Germline V gene lookup returns CDR1 KGHSH and CDR2 LQKENI. V was pared by 3 bases and J by 2 bases, with 21 bases between. The CDR3 region has the DNA TGTGCCAGCTCACCCAGGACAGCTACTCTCCAATCCACAGATACGCAGTATTTT. Protein product: CASSPRTATLQSTDTQYF.

This chain uses TRBV27 with TRBJ2-2; D is perhaps TRBD1 (6 bases). Germline lookup yields CDR1 MNHEY and CDR2 SMNVEV (reference sequence). Trimming cost V 6 bases and J 1 base, with 9 bases left between them. The CDR3 is made up of 14 amino acids. The CDR3 loop reads CASRLTGNTGELFF. CDR3 DNA: TGTGCCAGCAGATTGACAGGGAACACCGGGGAGCTGTTTTTT.

This clone was detected once. The J gene is TRBJ2-1, the V gene TRBV6-6; D is ambiguous. The V gene's germline CDR1 is MNHNY and CDR2 SVGAGI (reference sequence). V lost 5 bases and J lost 8, with 7 bases in between. The CDR3 spans 11 residues. CDR3 in DNA: TGTGCCAGCAGTCAACTTGATGAGCAGTTCTTC. Its protein product is CASSQLDEQFF.

CDR3: CASSGTGKTSGANVLTF. DNA of the CDR3: TGTGCCAGCAGTGGGACAGGGAAAACCTCTGGGGCCAACGTCCTGACTTTC. The rearrangement uses TRBV2 and TRBJ2-6; 8 nucleotides match TRBD1. With 4 bases clipped from V and 0 bases from J, the junction kept 5 bases outside the gene matches. CDR1 and CDR2 from the germline V gene are SNHLY and FYNNEI. The CDR3 has 17 amino acids.

The chain links TRBV7-8 to TRBJ1-2; TRBD1 is a possible D gene (5 bases). CDR3 length: 16 amino acids. V dropped 1 base and J dropped 2 bases, with 14 bases sitting between them. The germline V gene has CDR1 SGHVS and CDR2 FQNEAQ. The CDR3 here is CASSLVRGRANYGYTF. The CDR3 nucleotides read TGTGCCAGCAGCTTAGTTCGCGGCAGGGCAAACTATGGCTACACCTTC.

Judged by abundance, this clone is medium-sized (0.01 to 0.1%). The gene calls are TRBV5-1 and TRBJ1-1; perhaps TRBD1 as D (5 bases). Germline loops: CDR1 SGHRS, CDR2 YFSETQ. This CDR3 is 12 amino acids long. The V end was cut by 5 bases, the J end by 1 base, with 6 bases between. This CDR3 is CASRRGNTEAFF. CDR3 in DNA: TGCGCCAGCAGGAGGGGGAACACTGAAGCTTTCTTT.

The V and J genes are TRBV7-8 and TRBJ2-2, with a weak D call TRBD1 (6 bases). Trimming took 5 bases from V and 2 from J, leaving 15 bases between them. CDR1 and CDR2 from the germline V gene are SGHVS and FQNEAQ. The CDR3 loop spans 16 amino acids. CDR3 coding DNA: TGTGCCAGCAGCAGAGGGTGGACAGCCAACACCGGGGAGCTGTTTTTT. It is translated as CASSRGWTANTGELFF. The full variable domain, rest sourced from reference TRBV7-8 and TRBJ2-2, is GAGVSQSPRYKVAKRGQDVALRCDPISGHVSLFWYQQALGQGPEFLTYFQNEAQLDKSGLPSDRFFAERPEGSVSTLKIQRTQQEDSAVYLCASSRGWTANTGELFFGEGSRLTVL.

J is TRBJ1-5 and V is TRBV6-5, with D possibly TRBD1 on 5 matching bases. Germline CDR1 MNHEY, CDR2 SVGAGI. The CDR3 runs 15 residues. V lost 5 bases to trimming and J lost 5 bases, with 16 bases between them. The CDR3 DNA reads TGTGCCAGCAGTGACTATGGACAAAAAGATCAGCCCCAGCATTTT. Its protein product is CASSDYGQKDQPQHF.

CDR3 sequence reads: CASSPPGREAPQHF. The CDR3 DNA reads as TGTGCCAGCTCACCACCGGGCAGGGAGGCGCCCCAGCATTTT. V and J are TRBV18 and TRBJ1-5, with D possibly matching TRBD1 (5 bases). Looked up from germline, CDR1 is KGHSH and CDR2 is LQKENI. This CDR3 is built from 14 residues. V lost 0 bases and J lost 9, with 12 bases in between.

The chain has TRBV6-5 and TRBJ2-7; D ambiguous. Trimming took off 0 bases at V and 3 bases at J, with 6 bases between the two ends. Germline V gene sequence: CDR1 MNHEY, CDR2 SVGAGI. The CDR3 extends over 13 amino acids. The CDR3: CASSYSDGYEQYF. The CDR3 DNA follows: TGTGCCAGCAGTTACTCGGACGGCTACGAGCAGTACTTC.

The chain links TRBV6-6 to TRBJ1-4, with 7 bases identical to TRBD1. The CDR3 has 15 residues. J gave up 4 bases and V 2 bases, and 4 bases lay outside the gene matches. The germline gives CDR1 MNHNY, CDR2 SVGAGI (reference sequence). The CDR3 spells CASSYPTGYNEKLFF. The CDR3 DNA sequence: TGTGCCAGCAGTTACCCGACAGGGTATAATGAAAAACTGTTTTTT.

This clone was recorded once. V gene TRBV7-2 combines with J gene TRBJ2-2, with TRBD1 matching over 8 bases. V dropped 1 base and J dropped 4; count of bases not matched to a gene: 11. Germline CDR1 SGHTA, CDR2 FQGNSA. The CDR3 totals 18 residues. The CDR3 bases are TGTGCCAGCAGCTTAGGGTTTACGGGCAGGGGGCCCACCGGGGAGCTGTTTTTT. It encodes CASSLGFTGRGPTGELFF.

This clone was seen more than once but under ten times. The genes are TRBV10-3 and TRBJ1-1, with D unclear. Between the trimmed V and J ends, which lost 0 bases and 3 bases, there was a span of 8 bases. Germline CDR1 and CDR2: ENHRY and SYGVKD. The CDR3 is made up of 14 amino acids. The CDR3 sequence is CAISESSVDTEAFF. As DNA, the CDR3 is TGTGCCATCAGTGAGTCAAGTGTGGACACTGAAGCTTTCTTT.